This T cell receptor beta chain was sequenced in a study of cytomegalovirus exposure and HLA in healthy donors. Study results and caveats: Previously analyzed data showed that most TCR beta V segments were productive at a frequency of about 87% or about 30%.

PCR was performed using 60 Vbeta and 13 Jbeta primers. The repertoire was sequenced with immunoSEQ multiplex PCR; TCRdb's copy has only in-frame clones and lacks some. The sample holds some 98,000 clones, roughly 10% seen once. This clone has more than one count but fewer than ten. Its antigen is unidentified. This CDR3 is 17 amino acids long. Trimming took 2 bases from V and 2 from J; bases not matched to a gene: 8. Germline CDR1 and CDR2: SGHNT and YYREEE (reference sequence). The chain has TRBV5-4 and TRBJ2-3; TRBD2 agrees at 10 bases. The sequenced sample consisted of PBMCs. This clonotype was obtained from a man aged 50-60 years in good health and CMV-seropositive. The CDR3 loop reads CASSFLAGAGYTDTQYF. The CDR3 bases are TGTGCCAGCAGCTTCCTAGCGGGAGCCGGCTACACAGATACGCAGTATTTT.